This T cell receptor (beta chain) was profiled in a study of response to subunit inactivated influenza vaccine. This clonotype was observed a few times. Its antigen is unidentified. TCRdb reanalysed the RT-PCR reads using MiXCR and keeps one entry per CDR3 protein. The sample lists a few hundred thousand distinct CDR3 sequences, just over 20% seen once, with about 10% in the top ten. General study findings and limits: The study's authors posited that every seasonal influenza vaccination enlists few new T cells.

The source of this sequence is a man aged 50 to 69 who received an inactivated influenza vaccine. The sample in question was PBMCs from blood, obtained approximately 22 months after vaccination.

This CDR3 is CASSEGNSPLHF. For the CDR3, the DNA is TGTGCCAGCAGTGAAGGGAATTCACCCCTCCACTTT. The genes are TRBV2 and TRBJ1-6; unclear D gene. V lost 1 base to trimming and J lost 7 bases, with 2 bases between them. The CDR3 has 12 amino acids. Per germline, CDR1 SNHLY and CDR2 FYNNEI.